These T cell receptor beta chains were read from a single sample in a study of shared clonotypes between healthy human individuals. TCRdb's copy holds only in-frame clones and misses some; the assay was immunoSEQ multiplex PCR. The sample includes hundreds of thousands of clones, about 95% seen only once; the top ten take over 0.09%. The specimen was naive CD8+ T cells sorted from blood. These receptors all come from a woman in her twenties or thirties in good health. Both conserved end residues are part of each CDR3. Each record gives: D gene, CDR3 length, clone size, J gene, V gene, CDR3 protein, CDR3 DNA. A D gene is named only where the DNA matches it firmly. Rows may omit the clone size; those that give it use once, few, many or a size class.

>.|11|.|TRBJ2-3|TRBV13
CASRNHDTQYF
TGTGCCAGCAGGAACCACGATACGCAGTATTTT
>.|14|.|TRBJ2-5|TRBV29-1
CSVGGVGGKETQYF
TGCAGCGTAGGGGGTGTGGGGGGCAAAGAGACCCAGTACTTC
>TRBD2|15|once|TRBJ2-5|TRBV14
CASSQVAGVVETQYF
TGTGCCAGCAGCCAAGTTGCGGGAGTCGTAGAGACCCAGTACTTC
>.|11|.|TRBJ2-5|TRBV5-4
CASGPPETQYF
TGTGCCAGCGGCCCCCCAGAGACCCAGTACTTC
>.|14|.|TRBJ1-4|TRBV4-1
CASSHQGVDEKLFF
TGCGCCAGCAGCCACCAGGGAGTTGATGAAAAACTGTTTTTT
>TRBD1|20|.|TRBJ1-5|TRBV18
CASSPRGTGGSIRSNQPQHF
TGTGCCAGCTCACCGCGAGGTACAGGGGGATCGATTAGGAGCAATCAGCCCCAGCATTTT
>TRBD1|15|.|TRBJ1-2|TRBV5-6
CASRRDRGRSYGYTF
TGTGCCAGCAGAAGGGACAGGGGGCGGTCCTATGGCTACACCTTC
>.|14|.|TRBJ2-2|TRBV27
CASWGGTIAGELFF
TGTGCCAGCTGGGGGGGCACCATCGCCGGGGAGCTGTTTTTT
>TRBD2|16|.|TRBJ2-5|TRBV7-8
CASSLSVGGIQETQYF
TGTGCCAGCAGCTTATCTGTCGGGGGGATTCAAGAGACCCAGTACTTC
>TRBD2|17|.|TRBJ2-7|TRBV7-2
CASSRGAGLAGAGEQYF
TGTGCCAGCAGCCGGGGGGCGGGACTAGCGGGAGCGGGGGAGCAGTACTTC
>TRBD1|16|.|TRBJ2-7|TRBV19
CASSPGTGVLAYEQYF
TGTGCCAGTAGTCCCGGGACAGGGGTTTTGGCCTACGAGCAGTACTTC
>TRBD2|15|few|TRBJ2-7|TRBV5-4
CASSLGGLAGYEQYF
TGTGCCAGCAGCTTGGGGGGACTAGCGGGTTACGAGCAGTACTTC
>.|17|.|TRBJ2-1|TRBV5-6
CASSDTRLKPPRVEQFF
TGTGCCAGCAGCGACACTCGACTCAAACCACCTCGGGTTGAGCAGTTCTTC
>.|13|.|TRBJ2-7|TRBV7-9
CASSAARGYEQYF
TGTGCCAGCAGCGCCGCTCGCGGTTACGAGCAGTACTTC
>.|16|.|TRBJ2-2|TRBV28
CASSFPTSRDTGELFF
TGTGCCAGCAGTTTCCCAACTAGTCGGGACACCGGGGAGCTGTTTTTT
>.|15|.|TRBJ2-1|TRBV7-3
CASSFNAVSYNEQFF
TGTGCCAGCAGCTTTAATGCGGTCTCCTACAATGAGCAGTTCTTC
>TRBD2|16|.|TRBJ2-3|TRBV14
CASRAGFSGSTDTQYF
TGTGCCAGCAGGGCAGGATTTAGCGGGAGCACAGATACGCAGTATTTT
>.|14|.|TRBJ2-7|TRBV19
CASSIVDGSYEQYF
TGTGCCAGTAGTATAGTGGACGGGTCCTACGAGCAGTACTTC
>TRBD2|16|.|TRBJ2-7|TRBV7-8
CASSSIAGGISYEQYF
TGTGCCAGCAGCTCTATAGCGGGAGGGATCTCCTACGAGCAGTACTTC
>.|14|.|TRBJ1-3|TRBV5-4
CASSLGGAGNTIYF
TGTGCCAGCAGCTTGGGGGGAGCTGGAAACACCATATATTTT
>.|11|.|TRBJ2-1|TRBV19
CASIQGNEQFF
TGTGCCAGTATACAGGGTAATGAGCAGTTCTTC
>.|14|.|TRBJ2-3|TRBV7-9
CASSLSLMGDTQYF
TGTGCCAGCAGCCTAAGCCTAATGGGAGATACGCAGTATTTT
>TRBD1|16|.|TRBJ2-4|TRBV6-6
CASSYPERDSENIQYF
TGTGCCAGCAGTTACCCCGAAAGGGACAGCGAAAACATTCAGTACTTC
>.|13|.|TRBJ2-1|TRBV6-6
CASSYSSNNEQFF
TGTGCCAGCAGTTACTCTTCTAACAATGAGCAGTTCTTC
>TRBD1|18|once|TRBJ2-7|TRBV28
CASSLRSGGRGLSYEQYF
TGTGCCAGCAGTTTAAGGTCAGGGGGTCGGGGCCTATCCTACGAGCAGTACTTC
>.|12|.|TRBJ2-1|TRBV10-2
CASSEINNEQFF
TGCGCCAGCAGTGAAATAAACAATGAGCAGTTCTTC
>.|11|.|TRBJ2-1|TRBV20-1
CSAGDLDEQFF
TGCAGTGCTGGAGACTTGGATGAGCAGTTCTTC
>TRBD1|13|.|TRBJ1-4|TRBV25-1
CASSRDRDEKLFF
TGTGCCAGCAGTCGGGACAGGGATGAAAAACTGTTTTTT
>.|15|.|TRBJ1-1|TRBV11-1
CASSPRVLGNTEAFF
TGTGCCAGCAGCCCTAGGGTCCTAGGAAACACTGAAGCTTTCTTT
>TRBD2|15|.|TRBJ2-1|TRBV28
CASSFWREGDNEQFF
TGTGCCAGCAGTTTTTGGCGGGAGGGAGACAATGAGCAGTTCTTC
>TRBD2|16|.|TRBJ2-1|TRBV19
CASSPVAGGPFNEQFF
TGTGCCAGTAGTCCGGTAGCGGGAGGGCCGTTCAATGAGCAGTTCTTC
>.|13|.|TRBJ2-7|TRBV6-1
CASSSPDTYEQYF
TGTGCCAGCAGTTCCCCCGACACCTACGAGCAGTACTTC
>.|14|.|TRBJ2-7|TRBV19
CASSGRSDSYEQYF
TGTGCCAGTAGCGGGAGATCAGACTCCTACGAGCAGTACTTC
>.|11|.|TRBJ1-2|TRBV6-6
CASSDEYGYTF
TGTGCCAGCAGTGACGAGTATGGCTACACCTTC
>.|14|once|TRBJ1-2|TRBV5-4
CASACPGKTYGYTF
TGTGCCAGCGCATGCCCAGGAAAGACCTATGGCTACACCTTC
>TRBD1|17|once|TRBJ2-2|TRBV19
CASSYESGTGTTGELFF
TGTGCCAGTAGCTACGAGTCCGGGACAGGGACCACCGGGGAGCTGTTTTTT
>.|10|.|TRBJ2-7|TRBV6-1
CASTQGEQYF
TGTGCCAGCACCCAGGGCGAGCAGTACTTC
>TRBD1|15|.|TRBJ2-7|TRBV5-1
CASSLRTGISYEQYF
TGCGCCAGCAGCCTACGGACAGGAATCTCCTACGAGCAGTACTTC
>.|14|once|TRBJ2-1|TRBV19
CASSIDLEADEQFF
TGTGCCAGTAGTATAGATTTAGAGGCCGATGAGCAGTTCTTC
>TRBD1|15|.|TRBJ1-4|TRBV7-9
CASTRTGTGGEELFF
TGTGCCAGCACCCGGACCGGGACAGGGGGTGAGGAACTGTTTTTT
>TRBD2|16|.|TRBJ2-7|TRBV6-5
CASSYSSGSRSYEQYF
TGTGCCAGCAGTTACTCAAGCGGGAGTCGGTCCTACGAGCAGTACTTC
>.|16|few|TRBJ2-7|TRBV28
CASTSPRKGIRYEQYF
TGTGCCAGCACCTCTCCTCGGAAGGGGATCCGCTACGAGCAGTACTTC
>.|11|.|TRBJ2-1|TRBV7-9
CASSLRPEQFF
TGTGCCAGCAGCTTACGTCCTGAGCAGTTCTTC
>TRBD1|13|.|TRBJ1-2|TRBV5-6
CASSLGDRDGYTF
TGTGCCAGCAGCTTGGGGGACAGGGATGGCTACACCTTC
>.|13|.|TRBJ2-7|TRBV5-1
CASRVGSGYEQYF
TGCGCCAGCAGGGTTGGGAGCGGGTACGAGCAGTACTTC
>.|13|.|TRBJ1-3|TRBV27
CASSLASGNTIYF
TGTGCCAGCAGTTTGGCCTCTGGAAACACCATATATTTT
>TRBD2|16|.|TRBJ2-2|TRBV4-2
CASSQEGGDGTGELFF
TGTGCCAGCAGCCAAGAGGGAGGGGACGGCACCGGGGAGCTGTTTTTT
>.|14|.|TRBJ2-6|TRBV13
CASSLVSGANVLTF
TGTGCCAGCAGCTTAGTCTCTGGGGCCAACGTCCTGACTTTC
>TRBD2|13|.|TRBJ2-7|TRBV13
CASSFLSGGEQYF
TGTGCCAGCAGCTTTCTTTCGGGGGGCGAGCAGTACTTC
>.|13|.|TRBJ1-1|TRBV5-8
CAIQEGGNTEAFF
TGTGCCATACAGGAAGGGGGGAACACTGAAGCTTTCTTT
>.|14|.|TRBJ2-7|TRBV27
CASSFLGPAREQYF
TGTGCCAGCAGTTTCTTGGGGCCCGCGCGGGAGCAGTACTTC